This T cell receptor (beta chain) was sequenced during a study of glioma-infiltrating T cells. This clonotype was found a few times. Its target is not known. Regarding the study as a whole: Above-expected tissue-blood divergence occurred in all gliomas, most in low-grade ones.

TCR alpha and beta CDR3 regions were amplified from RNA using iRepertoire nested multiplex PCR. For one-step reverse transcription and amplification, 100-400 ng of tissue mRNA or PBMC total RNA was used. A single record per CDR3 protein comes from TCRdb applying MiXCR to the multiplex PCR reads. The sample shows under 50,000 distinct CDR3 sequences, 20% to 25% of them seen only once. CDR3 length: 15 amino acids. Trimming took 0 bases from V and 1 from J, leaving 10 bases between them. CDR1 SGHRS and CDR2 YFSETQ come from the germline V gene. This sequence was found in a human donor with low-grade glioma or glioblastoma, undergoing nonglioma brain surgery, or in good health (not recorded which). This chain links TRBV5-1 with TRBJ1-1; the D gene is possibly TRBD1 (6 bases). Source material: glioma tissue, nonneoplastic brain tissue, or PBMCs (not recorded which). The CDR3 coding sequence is TGCGCCAGCAGCTTGGGACAGGTGACGAACACTGAAGCTTTCTTT. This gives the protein CASSLGQVTNTEAFF.